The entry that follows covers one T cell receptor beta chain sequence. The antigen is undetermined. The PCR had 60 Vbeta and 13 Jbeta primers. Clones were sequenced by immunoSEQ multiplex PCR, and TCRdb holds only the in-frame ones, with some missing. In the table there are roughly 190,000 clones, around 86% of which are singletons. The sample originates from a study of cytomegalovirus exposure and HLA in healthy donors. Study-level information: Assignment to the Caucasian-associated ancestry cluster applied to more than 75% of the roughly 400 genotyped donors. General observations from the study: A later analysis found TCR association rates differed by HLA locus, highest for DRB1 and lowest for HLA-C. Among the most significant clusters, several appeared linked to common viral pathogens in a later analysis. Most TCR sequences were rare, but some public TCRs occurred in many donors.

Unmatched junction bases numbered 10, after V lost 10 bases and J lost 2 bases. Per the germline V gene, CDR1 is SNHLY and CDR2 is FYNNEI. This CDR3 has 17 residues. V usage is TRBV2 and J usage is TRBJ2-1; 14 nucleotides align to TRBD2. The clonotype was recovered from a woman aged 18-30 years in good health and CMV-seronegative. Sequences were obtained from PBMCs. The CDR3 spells CATSPGLAGVTYNEQFF. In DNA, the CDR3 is TGTGCCACCTCGCCGGGACTAGCGGGAGTCACCTACAATGAGCAGTTCTTC.